The 7 T cell receptor beta chains below were found in one sample sequenced in a study of beta chain features in type 1 diabetes. Isolated RNA was reverse transcribed in full, so expressed TCRB transcripts were sequenced. Generated by immunoSEQ multiplex PCR, the TCRdb table keeps only in-frame clones and is missing some. This sample has over 100,000 clones, with roughly 43% found just once. The sequenced sample consisted of stem cell memory CD4+ T cells from blood. All receptors come from a woman under 30 in good health.

The rearrangement uses TRBV9 and TRBJ2-5; possibly TRBD1 for D (6 bases). Germline V gene data show CDR1 as SGDLS and CDR2 as YYNGEE. CDR3 length: 16 amino acids. Trimming stripped 3 bases from V and 5 bases from J, with 20 bases between. The CDR3 is CASSAGIQGRWETQYF. CDR3 nucleotide sequence: TGTGCCAGCAGCGCAGGGATACAGGGAAGATGGGAGACCCAGTACTTC.

This clone was seen only a few times. The V gene is TRBV30, the J gene TRBJ2-3; perhaps TRBD2 as D (5 bases). The V gene's germline CDR1 is GTSNPN and CDR2 SVGIG (reference sequence). The CDR3 length is 12 residues. Trimming stripped 4 bases from V and 3 bases from J, with 8 bases between. CDR3 nucleotide sequence: TGTGCCTGGAATCTAGCAACAGATACGCAGTATTTT. Protein product: CAWNLATDTQYF. Complete variable domain (other parts from reference TRBV30 and TRBJ2-3): SQTIHQWPATLVQPVGSPLSLECTVEGTSNPNLYWYRQAAGRGLQLLFYSVGIGQISSEVPQNLSASRPQDRQFILSSKKLLLSDSGFYLCAWNLATDTQYFGPGTRLTVL.

CDR3 in amino acids: CASSLPGQGLGYTF. In DNA form, the CDR3 reads TGTGCCAGCAGTTTACCCGGACAGGGCTTGGGCTACACCTTC. The rearrangement uses TRBV28 and TRBJ1-2; 8 positions agree with TRBD1. Germline V gene sequence: CDR1 MDHEN, CDR2 SYDVKM. The CDR3 contains 14 residues. Trimming cost V 2 bases and J 8 bases; bases outside gene matches: 7.

This chain links TRBV9 with TRBJ2-7; tentatively, D is TRBD2 (6 bases). Trimming removed 0 bases from V and 4 bases from J, with 17 bases in between. This CDR3 contains 16 residues. The germline V gene has CDR1 SGDLS and CDR2 YYNGEE. The CDR3 nucleotides read TGTGCCAGCAGCGTAGGGGGCGGAGGGCCAGGGTACGAGCAGTACTTC. Its translation: CASSVGGGGPGYEQYF.

A few counts support this clone. The DNA for the CDR3 is TGTGCCAGTAGACTGGTGGATCAGCCCCAGCATTTT. This codes for CASRLVDQPQHF. This chain connects TRBV19 to TRBJ1-5; D is ambiguous. V lost 6 bases and J 5 bases, leaving 8 bases between the germline ends. The CDR3 has 12 amino acids. Per the germline V gene, CDR1 is LNHDA and CDR2 is SQIVND (reference sequence).

The gene calls are TRBV30 and TRBJ2-1; D ambiguous. V dropped 8 bases and J dropped 4 bases, with 12 bases sitting between them. Germline loops: CDR1 GTSNPN, CDR2 SVGIG (reference sequence). There are 12 residues in the CDR3. CDR3 residues: CAGQTSYNEQFF. Here the CDR3 DNA reads TGTGCCGGTCAAACTTCATACAATGAGCAGTTCTTC. The whole variable domain, remainder taken from reference TRBV30 and TRBJ2-1, is SQTIHQWPATLVQPVGSPLSLECTVEGTSNPNLYWYRQAAGRGLQLLFYSVGIGQISSEVPQNLSASRPQDRQFILSSKKLLLSDSGFYLCAGQTSYNEQFFGPGTRLTVL.

There are a few counts of this clone. The chain has TRBV18 and TRBJ1-4; no firm D call. Trimming removed 6 bases at V and 4 bases at J, with 9 bases between. This CDR3 is 13 amino acids long. The germline V gene encodes CDR1 KGHSH and CDR2 LQKENI. CDR3 region: CASSPGVNEKLFF. DNA for the CDR3: TGTGCCAGCTCCCCGGGAGTTAATGAAAAACTGTTTTTT.